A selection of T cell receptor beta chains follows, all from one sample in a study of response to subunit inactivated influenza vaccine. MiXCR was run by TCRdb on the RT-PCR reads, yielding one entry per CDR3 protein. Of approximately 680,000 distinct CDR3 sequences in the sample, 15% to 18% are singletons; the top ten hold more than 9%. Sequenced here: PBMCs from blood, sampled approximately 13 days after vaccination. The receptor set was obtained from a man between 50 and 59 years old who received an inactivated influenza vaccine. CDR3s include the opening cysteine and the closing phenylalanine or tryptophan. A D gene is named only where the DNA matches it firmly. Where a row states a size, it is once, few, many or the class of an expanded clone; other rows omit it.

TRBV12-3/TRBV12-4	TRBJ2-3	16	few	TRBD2	TGTGCCAGCAGACTTAGACTAGCGGGAGCAACAGATACGCAGTATTTT	CASRLRLAGATDTQYF
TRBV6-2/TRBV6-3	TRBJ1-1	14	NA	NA	TGTGCCAGCAGGCGGCCGGGGGCCAACACTGAAGCTTTCTTT	CASRRPGANTEAFF
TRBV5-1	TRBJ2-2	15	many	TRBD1	TGCGCCAGCACCCAGGATGCAGGGGGCCACGGGGAGCTGTTTTTT	CASTQDAGGHGELFF
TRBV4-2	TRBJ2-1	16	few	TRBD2	TGTGCCAGCAGCCTAGGACTAGCGGCGAACTACAATGAGCAGTTCTTC	CASSLGLAANYNEQFF
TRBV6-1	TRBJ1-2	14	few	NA	TGTGCCAGCAGTCGGGTTCTGGGGGACTATGGCTACACCTTC	CASSRVLGDYGYTF
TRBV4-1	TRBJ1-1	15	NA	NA	TGCGCCAGCAGCCAGTGGGACAAACCTAACACTGAAGCTTTTTTT	CASSQWDKPNTEAFF
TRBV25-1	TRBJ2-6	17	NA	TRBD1	TGTGCCAGCAGTGGGGACAGCCGCCGTGCTGGGGCCAACGTCCTGACTTTC	CASSGDSRRAGANVLTF
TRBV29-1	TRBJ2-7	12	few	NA	TGCAGCGTTGGCAGGACTACCTACGAGCAGTACTTC	CSVGRTTYEQYF
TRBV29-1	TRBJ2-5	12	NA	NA	TGCAGCGTTAGAAGCCTCCAAGAGACCCAGTACTTC	CSVRSLQETQYF
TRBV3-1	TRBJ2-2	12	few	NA	TGTGCCAGCAGCTGGGATGCCGGGGAGCTGTTTTTT	CASSWDAGELFF
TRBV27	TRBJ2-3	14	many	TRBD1	TGTGCCAGCAGTCCAGACAGGGGCACAGATACGCAGTATTTT	CASSPDRGTDTQYF
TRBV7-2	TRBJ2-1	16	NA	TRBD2	TGTGCCAGCAGCTTAGACCCCCTAGCGGGCCTCAATGAGCAGTTCTTC	CASSLDPLAGLNEQFF
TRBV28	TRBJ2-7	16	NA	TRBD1	TGTGCCAGCAGCTTTGACCCGGGACAGAAGACCTACGAGCAGTACTTC	CASSFDPGQKTYEQYF
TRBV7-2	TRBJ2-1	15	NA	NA	TGTGCCAGCAGCCCCGACCGAAACTCCTACAATGAGCAGTTCTTC	CASSPDRNSYNEQFF
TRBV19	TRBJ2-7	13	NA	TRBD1	TGTGCCAGTAGTTCGCAAAACAGGGGCGAGCAGTACTTC	CASSSQNRGEQYF
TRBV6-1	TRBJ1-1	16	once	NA	TGTGCCAGCAGCCCCTTCTTGCCGGGCATGAACACTGAAGCTTTCTTT	CASSPFLPGMNTEAFF
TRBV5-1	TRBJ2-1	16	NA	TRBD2	TGCGCCAGCAGCTTTACTCTAGCGGGAGGCTACAATGAGCAGTTCTTC	CASSFTLAGGYNEQFF
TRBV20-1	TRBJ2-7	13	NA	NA	TGCAGTGCTATTCCACAGGGTTCCTACGAGCAGTACTTC	CSAIPQGSYEQYF
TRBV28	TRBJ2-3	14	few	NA	TGTGCCAGCAGCACCTGGACAGGCACAGATACGCAGTATTTT	CASSTWTGTDTQYF
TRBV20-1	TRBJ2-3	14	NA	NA	TGCAGTGCTAGAGAGCTCCAAAACACAGATACGCAGTATTTT	CSARELQNTDTQYF
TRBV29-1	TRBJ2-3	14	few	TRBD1	TGCAGCGTTGTGGTGACAGGGGGCACAGATACGCAGTATTTT	CSVVVTGGTDTQYF
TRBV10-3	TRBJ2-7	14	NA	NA	TGTGCCATCAGTGTAGGAGGGGCCTCCTACGAGCAGTACTTC	CAISVGGASYEQYF
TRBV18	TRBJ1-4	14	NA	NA	TGTGCCAGCTCACCCTTTAGCTCTAATGAAAAACTGTTTTTT	CASSPFSSNEKLFF
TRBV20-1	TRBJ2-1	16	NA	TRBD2	TGCAGTGCTAGAGTCCCATTACTAGCGGGTGACAATGAGCAGTTCTTC	CSARVPLLAGDNEQFF
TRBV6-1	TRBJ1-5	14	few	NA	TGTGCCAGCAGTCTGGACAGCCTCAATCAGCCCCAGCATTTT	CASSLDSLNQPQHF
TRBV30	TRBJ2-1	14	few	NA	TGTGCCTGGAGCGGGGGCCCATCCTACAATGAGCAGTTCTTC	CAWSGGPSYNEQFF
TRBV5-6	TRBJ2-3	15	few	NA	TGTGCCAGCAGCTTACGCAGTAGGAGCACAGATACGCAGTATTTT	CASSLRSRSTDTQYF
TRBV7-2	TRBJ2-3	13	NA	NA	TGTGCCAGCAGCTCGATGTGGGGGAATACGCAGTATTTT	CASSSMWGNTQYF
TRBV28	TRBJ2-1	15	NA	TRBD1	TGTGCCACCAAATCGGGACAGGGAGGCTCCTACGAGCAGTTCTTC	CATKSGQGGSYEQFF
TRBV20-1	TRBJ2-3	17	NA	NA	TGCAGTGCTAGAGATTATCGTGGTAGCGGTTACACAGATACGCAGTATTTT	CSARDYRGSGYTDTQYF
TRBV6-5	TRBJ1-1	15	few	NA	TGTGCCAGCAGTTACAGGGTCCCTTTGAACACTGAAGCTTTCTTT	CASSYRVPLNTEAFF
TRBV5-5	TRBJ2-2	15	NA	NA	TGTGCCAGCAGCTCAACGGGGTCGAACACCGGGGAGCTGTTTTTT	CASSSTGSNTGELFF
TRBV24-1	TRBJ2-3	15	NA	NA	TGTGCCACCAGTGATTCCCCAGGGAGGTCAGATACGCAGTATTTT	CATSDSPGRSDTQYF
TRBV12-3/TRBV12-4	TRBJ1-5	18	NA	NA	TGTGCCAGCAGTTATTGGGGCCCCGGTGGCCTTAGCAATCAGCCCCAGCATTTT	CASSYWGPGGLSNQPQHF
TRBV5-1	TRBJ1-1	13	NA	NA	TGCGCCAGCAGCTTGACAGCCTACACTGAAGCTTTCTTT	CASSLTAYTEAFF
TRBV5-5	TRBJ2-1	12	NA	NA	TGTGCCAGCAGCAAAAGGGAGGATGAGCAGTTCTTC	CASSKREDEQFF
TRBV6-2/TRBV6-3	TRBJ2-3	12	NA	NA	TGTGCCAGCAGATCGTTAGCAGATACGCAGTATTTT	CASRSLADTQYF
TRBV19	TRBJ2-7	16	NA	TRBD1	TGTGCCAGTAGTCGACAACCGGGACAGGTCTCCTACGAGCAGTACTTC	CASSRQPGQVSYEQYF
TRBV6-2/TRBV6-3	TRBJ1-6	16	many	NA	TGTGCCAGCAGTTCTCTCCAACAGGGATATAATTCACCCCTCCACTTT	CASSSLQQGYNSPLHF
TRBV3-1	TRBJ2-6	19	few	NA	TGTGCCAGCAGCCAAGATCTCGGTCTTCTCAGCTCTGGGGCCAACGTCCTGACTTTC	CASSQDLGLLSSGANVLTF
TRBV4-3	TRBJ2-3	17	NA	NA	TGCGCCAGCAGCCGGTACGGGGGAGCGGGTGATTCAGATACGCAGTATTTT	CASSRYGGAGDSDTQYF
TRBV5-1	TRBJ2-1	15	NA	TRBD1	TGCGCCAGCAGGACCTCCGGGACAGGGGACAATGAGCAGTTCTTC	CASRTSGTGDNEQFF
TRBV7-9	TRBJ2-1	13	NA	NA	TGTGCCAGCAGCTCCCCAGGGGAAAATGAGCAGTTCTTC	CASSSPGENEQFF
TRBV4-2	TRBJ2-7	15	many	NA	TGTGCCAGCAGCCAAGAAGGGTTGGGAGCGGCCGAGCAGTACTTC	CASSQEGLGAAEQYF
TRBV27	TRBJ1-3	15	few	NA	TGTGCCAGCAGTTTAAGTCACTTCTCTGGAAACACCATATATTTT	CASSLSHFSGNTIYF
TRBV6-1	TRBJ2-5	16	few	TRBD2	TGTGCCAGCAGGGGGGACCGGCGGGGGGGCAGAGAGACCCAGTACTTC	CASRGDRRGGRETQYF
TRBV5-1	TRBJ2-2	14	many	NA	TGCGCCAGCAGCTTGGGGACTACCACCGGGGAGCTGTTTTTT	CASSLGTTTGELFF
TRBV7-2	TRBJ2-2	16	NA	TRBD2	TGTGCCAGCAGCTTAGTCGGGGGGAAAGTGGGCGGGGAGCTGTTTTTT	CASSLVGGKVGGELFF
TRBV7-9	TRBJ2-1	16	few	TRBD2	TGTGCCAGCAGCAACCGACTAGCGGGGGGGCTTTGGGAGCAGTTCTTC	CASSNRLAGGLWEQFF
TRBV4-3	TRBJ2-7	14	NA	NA	TGCGCCAGCAGCCAAGATCCCGGGTACTACGAGCAGTACTTC	CASSQDPGYYEQYF
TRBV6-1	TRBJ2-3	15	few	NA	TGTGCCAGCAGTGCCCGGTCAGGGTTCACAGATACGCAGTATTTT	CASSARSGFTDTQYF
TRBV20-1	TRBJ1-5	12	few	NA	TGCAGTGCTGATGACAGCAATCAGCCCCAGCATTTT	CSADDSNQPQHF
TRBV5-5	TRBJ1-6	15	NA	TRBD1	TGTGCCAGCAGCACCGGACAGGGGCGAAATTCACCCCTCCACTTT	CASSTGQGRNSPLHF
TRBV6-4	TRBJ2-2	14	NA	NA	TGTGCCAGCAGTGACTCCCCCAACACCGGGGAGCTGTTTTTT	CASSDSPNTGELFF
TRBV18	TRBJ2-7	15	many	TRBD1	TGTGCCAGCTCACCCGGACAGGCCCTTAGGAACGAGCAGTACTTC	CASSPGQALRNEQYF
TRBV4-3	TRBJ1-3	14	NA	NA	TGCGCCAGCAGCCCCGGGACTCGGGGAAACACCATATATTTT	CASSPGTRGNTIYF